What follows are 22 T cell receptor beta chains derived from one specimen sequenced in a study of blood T cell repertoires in COVID-19. Generated by immunoSEQ multiplex PCR, the TCRdb table keeps only in-frame clones and is missing some. The sample has 50,000 to 65,000 clones; around 93% are singletons. The sequenced sample was peripheral blood. Receptors originate from a man aged 45-65 years with acute or convalescent COVID-19.

The chain uses TRBV18 and TRBJ2-7; tentative D call: TRBD2 (6 bases). The V end lost 3 bases, the J end lost 3 bases, and 12 bases lay between the germline ends. CDR3 size: 14 residues. The germline V gene has CDR1 KGHSH and CDR2 LQKENI. CDR3: CASSPLSGHYEQYF. CDR3 nucleotides: TGTGCCAGCTCACCTCTGAGCGGGCACTACGAGCAGTACTTC.

The chain combines TRBV6-1 with TRBJ2-2; possible D gene TRBD2, 5 bases. V lost 3 bases and J lost 4, with 18 bases in between. The CDR3 length is 17 residues. Germline V gene sequence: CDR1 MNHNS, CDR2 SASEGT. The CDR3 DNA reads TGTGCCAGCAGTGACCTTTCTTCTCGGCGGGCCACCGGGGAGCTGTTTTTT. Translated, it gives CASSDLSSRRATGELFF.

A few counts support this clone. The chain uses TRBV19 and TRBJ1-1, with 8 bases lining up with TRBD1. V lost 0 bases and J lost 7; bases outside the gene matches: 7. Germline V gene data show CDR1 as LNHDA and CDR2 as SQIVND (reference sequence). This CDR3 contains 15 residues. CDR3 sequence reads: CASSIDLKTGGEAFF. The CDR3 DNA reads TGTGCCAGTAGTATAGACCTAAAAACAGGGGGTGAAGCTTTCTTT.

The chain carries TRBV10-3 and TRBJ2-2, with 7 bases aligning to TRBD1. Germline loops: CDR1 ENHRY, CDR2 SYGVKD. This CDR3 contains 15 residues. With 6 bases clipped from V and 5 bases from J, the junction kept 9 bases outside the gene matches. The CDR3, as DNA: TGTGCCATCAGCGGGGACAGCGGCGGAACCGGGGAGCTGTTTTTT. This gives the protein CAISGDSGGTGELFF.

The V gene is TRBV12-3 or TRBV12-4, the J gene TRBJ1-1; D not resolved. Trimming left V 3 bases short and J 5 bases short, with 4 bases between. The CDR3 is made up of 11 amino acids. CDR3: CASSFRTEAFF. The CDR3 DNA is TGTGCCAGCAGTTTTAGAACTGAAGCTTTCTTT.

The chain recombines TRBV5-4 with TRBJ1-2; no reliable D call. Trimming stripped 0 bases from V and 4 bases from J, with 7 bases between. CDR1 and CDR2 (germline): SGHNT, YYREEE (reference sequence). This CDR3 contains 13 residues. For the CDR3, the DNA is TGTGCCAGCAGCTTGGACAGTTCCTATGGCTACACCTTC. Translating it yields CASSLDSSYGYTF.

The chain carries TRBV19 and TRBJ1-2; 7 bases match TRBD1. J lost 5 bases, V lost 7 bases, and 13 bases had no gene match. This CDR3 is built from 15 residues. From germline, CDR1 is LNHDA and CDR2 SQIVND (reference sequence). DNA of the CDR3: TGTGCCAGTAACATAAACGGACAGGTCGATTATGGCTACACCTTC. It specifies CASNINGQVDYGYTF.

A few counts support this clone. The V and J genes are TRBV20-1 and TRBJ1-5, with D unresolved. The germline V and J ends were trimmed by 3 bases and 3 bases, with 15 bases remaining between them. The CDR3 spans 15 residues. Germline V CDR1 and CDR2: DFQATT, SNEGSKA (reference sequence). The CDR3 loop is CSASARGNFNQPQHF. In nucleotides, the CDR3 is TGCAGTGCTAGTGCCCGCGGCAATTTCAATCAGCCCCAGCATTTT.

The rearrangement links TRBV7-9 to TRBJ2-3, with D perhaps matching TRBD2 (6 bases). V lost 0 bases, J lost 2 bases, and 9 bases lay in between. The CDR3 is 15 residues long. Germline V gene data show CDR1 as SEHNR and CDR2 as FQNEAQ (reference sequence). The DNA for the CDR3 is TGTGCCAGCAGCTTAGCGGTAGCGGACACAGATACGCAGTATTTT. Protein: CASSLAVADTDTQYF. The whole variable domain, filled in from reference TRBV7-9 and TRBJ2-3, reads DTGVSQNPRHKITKRGQNVTFRCDPISEHNRLYWYRQTLGQGPEFLTYFQNEAQLEKSRLLSDRFSAERPKGSFSTLEIQRTEQGDSAMYLCASSLAVADTDTQYFGPGTRLTVL.

The rearrangement uses TRBV11-3 and TRBJ2-1; a weak D match, TRBD1 (5 bases). V was cut by 2 bases and J by 3 bases, with 11 bases left in between. Germline CDR1 is SGHNT and CDR2 is YENEEA. The CDR3 has 15 residues. The CDR3 nucleotides read TGTGCCAGCAGCTTACAGGGTTCGGTCTACAATGAGCAGTTCTTC. It yields the protein CASSLQGSVYNEQFF.

The chain recombines TRBV7-3 with TRBJ1-1; D remains unclear. CDR1 is SGHTA and CDR2 is FQGTGA in the germline V gene. Trimming removed 1 base at V and 4 bases at J, with 7 bases between. The CDR3 is 13 residues long. The CDR3, as DNA: TGTGCCAGCAGCTTAAATAGTGGCACTGAAGCTTTCTTT. It specifies CASSLNSGTEAFF.

The genes are TRBV15 and TRBJ2-3, with D possibly matching TRBD1 (7 bases). Trimming took off 1 base at V and 2 bases at J, with 13 bases between the two ends. The CDR3 loop spans 16 amino acids. Per the germline V gene, CDR1 is LNHNV and CDR2 is YYDKDF (reference sequence). The CDR3 coding sequence is TGTGCCACCAGCAGAGTCAGGGGGGCCTACACAGATACGCAGTATTTT. Residues: CATSRVRGAYTDTQYF.

This sequence joins TRBV10-2 and TRBJ1-1; no clear D gene. CDR1 WSHSY and CDR2 SAAADI come from the germline V gene. Trimming took off 10 bases at V and 4 bases at J, with 16 bases between the two ends. This CDR3 contains 13 residues. CDR3 bases: TGCGCCACCAGACCCAGAGGAAGCACTGAAGCTTTCTTT. It yields the protein CATRPRGSTEAFF.

The CDR3 nucleotides read TGTGCCAGCAGTTCTGGGGAGGAATATCGAGCTTTCTTT. Protein: CASSSGEEYRAFF. V and J are TRBV6-6 and TRBJ1-1; D gene unclear. V dropped 4 bases and J dropped 10 bases, with 16 bases sitting between them. The CDR3 totals 13 residues. Germline V lookup: CDR1 MNHNY, CDR2 SVGAGI (reference sequence).

The rearrangement joins TRBV2 to TRBJ1-1, with a weak D call TRBD1 (6 bases). The V gene lost 6 bases and the J gene lost 1 base, with 12 bases spanning the gap. The CDR3 totals 14 residues. Germline loops: CDR1 SNHLY, CDR2 FYNNEI. The CDR3 DNA is TGTGCCAGCAGGGCCGGGACAACGAACACTGAAGCTTTCTTT. This gives the protein CASRAGTTNTEAFF.

The chain couples TRBV4-1 to TRBJ1-3, with 10 bases aligning to TRBD1. The germline V gene encodes CDR1 MGHRA and CDR2 YSYEKL. The CDR3 contains 15 residues. After removal of 2 bases from V and 4 bases from J, the junction contained 2 bases not matched to a gene. The CDR3 DNA reads as TGCGCCAGCAGCCAACCGACAGGGGGCGGAAACACCATATATTTT. Translated, it gives CASSQPTGGGNTIYF.

This rearrangement joins TRBV5-1 to TRBJ1-2; 7 bases are shared with TRBD1. Germline-derived CDR1 and CDR2 are SGHRS and YFSETQ. This CDR3 spans 13 amino acids. V trimming: 6 bases; J trimming: 7 bases; junction bases outside the gene matches: 9. This CDR3 is CASTPEQGGGYTF. The CDR3 nucleotides read TGCGCCAGCACCCCGGAGCAGGGGGGTGGCTACACCTTC.

The chain links TRBV5-1 to TRBJ2-3; weak D call: TRBD2 (6 bases). The CDR3 spans 16 residues. The germline V and J ends were trimmed by 0 bases and 0 bases, with 11 bases remaining between them. Germline CDR1 reads SGHRS; CDR2 reads YFSETQ. CDR3 loop: CASSLAGGASTDTQYF. CDR3 sequence (DNA): TGCGCCAGCAGCTTGGCTGGCGGGGCTAGCACAGATACGCAGTATTTT. Complete variable domain (other parts from reference TRBV5-1 and TRBJ2-3): KAGVTQTPRYLIKTRGQQVTLSCSPISGHRSVSWYQQTPGQGLQFLFEYFSETQRNKGNFPGRFSGRQFSNSRSEMNVSTLELGDSALYLCASSLAGGASTDTQYFGPGTRLTVL.

V and J are TRBV9 and TRBJ2-5; tentative D call: TRBD1 (7 bases). V lost 4 bases and J lost 5, with 15 bases in between. This CDR3 spans 14 amino acids. Germline loops: CDR1 SGDLS, CDR2 YYNGEE. The CDR3 is CASSLHPGGETQYF. The CDR3 DNA reads TGTGCCAGCAGCCTGCATCCAGGGGGGGAGACCCAGTACTTC.

The V call is TRBV5-8, the J call TRBJ1-2; D not certain. This CDR3 is 15 amino acids long. Germline values: CDR1 SGHTS, CDR2 YDEGEE. V was clipped by 2 bases and J by 4 bases, with 15 bases between them. CDR3 in DNA: TGTGCCAGCAGCTTTGGGATGGGAGCGAGCTATGGCTACACCTTC. This codes for CASSFGMGASYGYTF.

The CDR3 protein is CASSQAISRGTEAFF. Here the CDR3 DNA reads TGTGCCAGCAGCCAAGCTATTAGTAGGGGCACTGAAGCTTTCTTT. J is TRBJ1-1 and V is TRBV3-1 (or the pseudogene TRBV3-2); tentative D call: TRBD1 (5 bases). Germline loops: CDR1 LGHDT, CDR2 YNNKEL (reference sequence). The CDR3 loop spans 15 amino acids. Between the trimmed V and J ends, which lost 1 base and 4 bases, there was a span of 13 bases.

The chain uses TRBV10-3 and TRBJ2-7; the D is unclear. The CDR3 contains 14 residues. V was clipped by 0 bases and J by 3 bases, with 9 bases between them. Germline CDR1 ENHRY, CDR2 SYGVKD. The CDR3 is CAISESSTYYEQYF. CDR3 coding DNA: TGTGCCATCAGTGAGTCGTCGACTTACTACGAGCAGTACTTC.